This entry concerns a single T cell receptor (beta chain). 60 Vbeta and 13 Jbeta primers were used in PCR. TCRdb keeps only in-frame clones here, not all; method: immunoSEQ multiplex PCR. This sample has under 150,000 clones, with 70% to 85% found just once. The germline V gene encodes CDR1 MNHEY and CDR2 SVGAGI. V shed 0 bases, J shed 5 bases, and the junction held 2 bases outside the gene matches. This CDR3 has 14 residues. This entry comes from a study of cytomegalovirus exposure and HLA in healthy donors. The receptor was derived from a man aged 25-40 years in good health and CMV-seropositive. The rearrangement links TRBV6-5 to TRBJ1-2; 8 bases match TRBD1. The specimen sequenced was PBMCs. In DNA, the CDR3 is TGTGCCAGCAGTTACTCCGACAGGGGATATGGCTACACCTTC. Its protein is CASSYSDRGYGYTF.